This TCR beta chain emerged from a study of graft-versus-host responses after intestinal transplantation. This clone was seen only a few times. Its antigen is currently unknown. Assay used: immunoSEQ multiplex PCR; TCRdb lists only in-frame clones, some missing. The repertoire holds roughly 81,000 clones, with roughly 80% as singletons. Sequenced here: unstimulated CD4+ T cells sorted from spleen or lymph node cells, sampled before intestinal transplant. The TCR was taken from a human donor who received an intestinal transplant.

CDR3 protein: CASSIPGLAGLDKNIQYF. CDR3 nucleotide sequence: TGTGCCAGTAGTATCCCGGGACTAGCGGGATTGGACAAAAACATTCAGTACTTC. This rearrangement joins TRBV19 to TRBJ2-4, with 13 bases that match TRBD2. J gave up 3 bases and V 3 bases, and 8 bases lay outside the gene matches. CDR3 length: 18 amino acids. The V gene's germline CDR1 is LNHDA and CDR2 SQIVND (reference sequence).